This is a list of T cell receptor beta chains from one sample in a study of T cell responses to AZD1222 COVID-19 vaccine. Libraries were prepared by immunoSEQ multiplex PCR; TCRdb keeps only in-frame clonotypes and omits some of them. The data contain about 200,000 clones, approximately 93% of them singletons. This material consisted of peripheral blood, taken 28 days after the second AZD1222 dose. These TCRs come from an adult who received the AZD1222 COVID-19 vaccine. CDR3s include the opening cysteine and the closing phenylalanine or tryptophan. Fields, in order: D gene, J gene, V gene, CDR3 protein, CDR3 DNA. D genes are given only for firm matches.

. TRBJ1-3 TRBV6-5 CASSAARRVGNTIYF TGTGCCAGCTCCGCGGCACGCAGGGTCGGAAACACCATATATTTT
. TRBJ1-2 TRBV30 CAWSGGIYGYTF TGTGCCTGGAGCGGGGGGATATATGGCTACACCTTC
. TRBJ1-1 TRBV10-3 CAISEPRGRLMNTEAFF TGTGCCATCAGTGAGCCCCGTGGACGGTTGATGAACACTGAAGCTTTCTTT
. TRBJ2-7 TRBV11-2 CASSLGGSLYEQYF TGTGCCAGCAGCTTAGGCGGGTCCCTCTACGAGCAGTACTTC
. TRBJ1-1 TRBV2 CATRRGNTEAFF TGTGCCACCCGGAGAGGGAACACTGAAGCTTTCTTT
. TRBJ1-2 TRBV18 CASSQARVLVFGYGYTF TGTGCCAGCTCACAAGCCCGGGTCCTCGTATTCGGGTATGGCTACACCTTC
. TRBJ2-3 TRBV7-7 CASSLGPADTQYF TGTGCCAGCAGCCTCGGACCGGCAGATACGCAGTATTTT
. TRBJ2-7 TRBV12-3/TRBV12-4 CASSPDRNEQYF TGTGCCAGCAGTCCGGACCGGAACGAGCAGTACTTC
TRBD1 TRBJ2-7 TRBV29-1 CSVGQGVAEQYF TGCAGCGTGGGACAGGGAGTCGCCGAGCAGTACTTC
TRBD1 TRBJ1-5 TRBV12-5 CASGRDRSNQPQHF TGTGCTAGTGGCCGGGACAGAAGCAATCAGCCCCAGCATTTT
. TRBJ2-7 TRBV5-1 CASSSRTPQGEQYF TGCGCCAGCAGCTCGCGGACCCCGCAGGGCGAGCAGTACTTC
. TRBJ1-2 TRBV7-2 CASSLDLGAPNGYTF TGTGCCAGCAGCTTAGATCTGGGGGCGCCGAATGGCTACACCTTC
TRBD1 TRBJ2-1 TRBV9 CASSVGQGAIYEQFF TGTGCCAGCAGCGTGGGACAGGGGGCGATCTATGAGCAGTTCTTC
TRBD1 TRBJ1-2 TRBV6-5 CASSLDRGKYGYTF TGTGCCAGCAGTTTGGACAGGGGAAAGTATGGCTACACCTTC
. TRBJ2-7 TRBV29-1 CSVEWRYEQYF TGCAGCGTTGAGTGGCGTTACGAGCAGTACTTC